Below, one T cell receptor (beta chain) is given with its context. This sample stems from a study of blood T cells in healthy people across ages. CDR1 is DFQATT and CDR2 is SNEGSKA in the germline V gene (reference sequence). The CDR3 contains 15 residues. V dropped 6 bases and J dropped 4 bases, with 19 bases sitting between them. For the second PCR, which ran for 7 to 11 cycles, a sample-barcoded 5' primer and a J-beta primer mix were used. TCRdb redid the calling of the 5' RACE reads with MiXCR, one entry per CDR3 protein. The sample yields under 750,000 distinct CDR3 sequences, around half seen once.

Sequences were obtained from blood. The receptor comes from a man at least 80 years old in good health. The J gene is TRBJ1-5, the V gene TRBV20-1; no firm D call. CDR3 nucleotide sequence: TGCAGTGCAAGCACCACGGACGGGAGAAATCAGCCCCAGCATTTT. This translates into CSASTTDGRNQPQHF.